This TCR beta chain was documented in a study of shared clonotypes between healthy human individuals. The study, taken as a whole, reports: On the whole, naive subsets had larger estimated richness than memory subsets had.

Remarks on this clone: Its antigen is still unknown.

Genomic DNA of every subset was divided equally among multiple immunoSEQ plates. The authors' processing: Sequence data from immunoSEQ were junction-only and lacked quality scores; consequently, filtering differed. Generated by immunoSEQ multiplex PCR, the TCRdb table keeps only in-frame clones and is missing some. Clone size and V and J calls were adopted from that table, with D and trimming inferred from the DNA. This table has about 2.1 million clones, around 93% appearing once. Naive-designated CD8 cells lacked CD45RO, were positively enriched for CCR7, and omitted terminally differentiated effector memory CD45RA+ cells. Sequencing was performed on naive CD8+ T cells from PBMCs. The sequence came from a man aged 18-30 years in good health. Some clones in this sample may be carry-over from other donors' samples.

The chain's CDR3 is CASQEEGLMNTEAFF. The DNA for the CDR3 is TGTGCCAGCCAGGAGGAAGGGTTGATGAACACTGAAGCTTTCTTT. The chain combines TRBV19 with TRBJ1-1; D unclear. V was pared by 9 bases and J by 0 bases, with 17 bases between. Germline loops: CDR1 LNHDA, CDR2 SQIVND (reference sequence). The CDR3 spans 15 residues.